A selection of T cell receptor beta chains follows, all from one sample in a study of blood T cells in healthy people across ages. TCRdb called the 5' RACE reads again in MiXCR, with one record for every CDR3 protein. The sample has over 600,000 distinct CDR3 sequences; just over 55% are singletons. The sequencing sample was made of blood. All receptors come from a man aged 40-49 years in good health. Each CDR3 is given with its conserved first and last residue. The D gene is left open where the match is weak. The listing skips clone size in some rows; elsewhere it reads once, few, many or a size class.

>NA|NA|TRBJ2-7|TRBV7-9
TGTGCCAGCAGCTTAGAGGGCCAGACCGAGCAGTACTTC
CASSLEGQTEQYF
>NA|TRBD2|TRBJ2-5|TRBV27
TGTGCCAGCAGAACCATCCACGCGGGGGAAGAGACCCAGTACTTC
CASRTIHAGEETQYF
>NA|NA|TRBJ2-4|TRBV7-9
TGTGCCAGCAGCTTATATTGGGGAAACATTCAGTACTTC
CASSLYWGNIQYF
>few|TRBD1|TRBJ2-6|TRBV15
TGTGCCACCAGCAGAGATCTCCTTTTAGGACAGGGTGTATCTGGGGCCAACGTCCTGACTTTC
CATSRDLLLGQGVSGANVLTF
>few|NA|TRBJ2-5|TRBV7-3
TGTGCCAGCGGGGGAATCCGGGGGACCCAGTACTTC
CASGGIRGTQYF
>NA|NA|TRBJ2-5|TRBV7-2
TGTGCCAGCAGCACGAACTCGGCGCCCCAGTACTTC
CASSTNSAPQYF
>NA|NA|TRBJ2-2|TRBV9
TGTGCCAGCAGCGACGGGTCCTGGGGGACCGGGGAGCTGTTTTTT
CASSDGSWGTGELFF
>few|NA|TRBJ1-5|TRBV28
TGTGCCAGCAGTTCTTTACGGGGGGAAAGTCAGCCCCAGCATTTT
CASSSLRGESQPQHF
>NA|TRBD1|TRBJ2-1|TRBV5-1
TGCGCCAGCACCTCTAGGGACAGGGACCACAATGAGCAGTTCTTC
CASTSRDRDHNEQFF
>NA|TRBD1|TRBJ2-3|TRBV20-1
TGCAGTGCTAGACCAAACAGGGGACGCACAGATACGCAGTATTTT
CSARPNRGRTDTQYF
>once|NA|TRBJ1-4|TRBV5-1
TGCGCCAGCAGCTCCATTTTTCAGACAGGAGATGAAAAACTGTTTTTT
CASSSIFQTGDEKLFF
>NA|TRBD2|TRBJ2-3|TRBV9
TGTGCCAGCAGCGTAGGCCCTCCCGGACTAGCGTCAGATACGCAGTATTTT
CASSVGPPGLASDTQYF
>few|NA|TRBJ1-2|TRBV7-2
TGTGCCAGCAGCGGGTCCCGATATGGCTACACCTTC
CASSGSRYGYTF
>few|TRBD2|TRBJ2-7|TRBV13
TGTGCCAGCAGCCCCACCACAGCGGGAGGGCCCTACGAGCAGTACTTC
CASSPTTAGGPYEQYF
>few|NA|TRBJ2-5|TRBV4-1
TGCGCCAGCAGCCAAGAGGTCCAGGGAGACGGGGAGACCCAGTACTTC
CASSQEVQGDGETQYF
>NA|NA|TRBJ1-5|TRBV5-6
TGTGCCAGCAGCCCCCACCCGGGCAATCAGCCCCAGCATTTT
CASSPHPGNQPQHF
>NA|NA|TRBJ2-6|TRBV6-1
TGTGTCAGCCTGGTCGGATTTGGGGCCAACGTCCTGACTTTC
CVSLVGFGANVLTF
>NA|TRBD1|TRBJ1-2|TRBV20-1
TGCAGTGCTAGTCAGGGGGCCCATGGCTACACCTTC
CSASQGAHGYTF
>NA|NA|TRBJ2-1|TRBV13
TGTGCCAGCAGCCTAGCCCCTTTTACAAATGAGCAGTTCTTC
CASSLAPFTNEQFF
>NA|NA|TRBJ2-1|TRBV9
TGTGCCAGCAGCGTACGGAGTCCCAGCTCCTACAATGAGCAGTTCTTC
CASSVRSPSSYNEQFF
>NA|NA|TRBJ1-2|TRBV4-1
TGCGCCAGCAGCCAAGAACAGGATGATGGCTACACCTTC
CASSQEQDDGYTF
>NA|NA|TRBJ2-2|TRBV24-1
TGTGCCACCAGTGATTTTCGGCAGGGCGAAGTTAACACCGGGGAGCTGTTTTTT
CATSDFRQGEVNTGELFF
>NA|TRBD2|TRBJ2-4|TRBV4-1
TGCGCCAGCAGCCAGTCGAGGGGACTAGCGGGAGTGGAGCAGTACTTC
CASSQSRGLAGVEQYF
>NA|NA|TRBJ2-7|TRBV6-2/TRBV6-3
TGTGCCAGCAGATCGACTGGATTCTACGAGCAGTACTTC
CASRSTGFYEQYF
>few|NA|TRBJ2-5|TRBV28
TGTGCCAGCAGTCCCCGCGGGGGCGTAGAGACCCAGTACTTC
CASSPRGGVETQYF
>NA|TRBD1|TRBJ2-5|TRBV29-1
TGCAGCGTTGAGGAAGGGGGCTTTGAGCAGTACTTC
CSVEEGGFEQYF
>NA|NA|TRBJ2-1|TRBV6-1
TGTGCCAGCAGAAAAGGGACGGCTTCCTACAATGAGCAGTTCTTC
CASRKGTASYNEQFF
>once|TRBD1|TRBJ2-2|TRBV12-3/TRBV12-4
TGTGCCAGCAGTTCTACCTACAGGGGGCTATACACCGGGGAGCTGTTTTTT
CASSSTYRGLYTGELFF
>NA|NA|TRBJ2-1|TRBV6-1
TGTGCCAGCAGTGGAGCCGTCCTGGCTCGGGCCCACAATGAGCAGTTCTTC
CASSGAVLARAHNEQFF
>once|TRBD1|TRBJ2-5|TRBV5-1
TGCGCCAGCGGCAACCGGGACAGTTTGAGGGAGACCCAGTACTTC
CASGNRDSLRETQYF
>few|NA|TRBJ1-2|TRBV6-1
TGTGCCAGCAGTGATGGGACACCGCGACAGTATGGCTACACCTTC
CASSDGTPRQYGYTF
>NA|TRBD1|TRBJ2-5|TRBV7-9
TGTGCCAGCAGCTCACGACAGGGAGTCCAAGAGACCCAGTACTTC
CASSSRQGVQETQYF
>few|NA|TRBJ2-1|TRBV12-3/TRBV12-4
TGTGCCAGCAGTTTCGGTCGACGCGAGCAGTTCTTC
CASSFGRREQFF
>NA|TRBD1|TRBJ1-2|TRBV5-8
TGTGCCAGCAGCTTGGCGGACAGGACAGCCGTATATGGCTACACCTTC
CASSLADRTAVYGYTF
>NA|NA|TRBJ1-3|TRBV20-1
TGCAGTGCTAGAGATCTCGGGAGGGTGGCTGGAAACACCGTATATTTT
CSARDLGRVAGNTVYF
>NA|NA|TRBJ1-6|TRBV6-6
TGTGCCAGCAGTTACGGCGTGAGCTCCTATAATTCACCCCTCCACTTT
CASSYGVSSYNSPLHF
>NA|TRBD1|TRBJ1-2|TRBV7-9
TGTGCCAGCAGCCCGCGCCGACAGGGCTGGAATGGCTACACCTTC
CASSPRRQGWNGYTF
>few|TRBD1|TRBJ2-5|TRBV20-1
TGCAGTGCTAGACCCTATGACAGGGTTGAGGAGACCCAGTACTTC
CSARPYDRVEETQYF
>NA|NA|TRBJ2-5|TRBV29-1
TGCAGCGGTGAAGATAGGAGGTACAATGAGCAGTACTTC
CSGEDRRYNEQYF
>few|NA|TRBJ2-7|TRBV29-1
TGCAGCGTTGAAACGGATGACTCCTACGAGCAGTACTTC
CSVETDDSYEQYF
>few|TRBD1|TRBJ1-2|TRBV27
TGTGCCAGCACCGTCGGACAGGGGGCGGGCTATGGCTACACCTTC
CASTVGQGAGYGYTF
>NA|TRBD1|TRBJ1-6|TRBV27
TGTGCCAGCACCCTGACAGGGGGGAATTCACCCCTCCACTTT
CASTLTGGNSPLHF
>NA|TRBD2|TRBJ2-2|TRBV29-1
TGCAGCGTTAACAGCGGGGGGCTGAACACCGGGGAGCTGTTTTTT
CSVNSGGLNTGELFF
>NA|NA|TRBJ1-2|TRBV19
TGTGCCAGTAGTATTGAACAGCCGCGGGGCTACACCTTC
CASSIEQPRGYTF
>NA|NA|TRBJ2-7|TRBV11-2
TGTGCCAGCAGCCCTTTCCCCCCCGACGGGGGTCCCTACGAGCAGTACTTC
CASSPFPPDGGPYEQYF
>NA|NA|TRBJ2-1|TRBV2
TGTGCCAGCAGTGAAGAGAGTCTAGGTGAGCAGTTCTTC
CASSEESLGEQFF
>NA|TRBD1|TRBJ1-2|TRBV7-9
TGTGCCAGCAGCTTAGGACGGGGTAGGGGGCCTGATGGCTACACCTTC
CASSLGRGRGPDGYTF
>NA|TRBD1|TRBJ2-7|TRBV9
TGTGCCAGCAGCGCGGTGGGACAGGGGGTCCACGAGCAGTACTTC
CASSAVGQGVHEQYF
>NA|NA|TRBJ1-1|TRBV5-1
TGCGCCAGCAGCCAAAACATGGCTGAAGCTTTCTTT
CASSQNMAEAFF
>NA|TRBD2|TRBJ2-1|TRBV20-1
TGCAGTGCCTCAGCCATGAGCGGGGGGTGGAATGAGCAGTTCTTC
CSASAMSGGWNEQFF
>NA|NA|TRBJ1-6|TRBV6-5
TGTGCCAGCAGTTGGCTGGGGAAGGGTTCACCCCTCCACTTT
CASSWLGKGSPLHF
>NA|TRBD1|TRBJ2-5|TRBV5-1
TGCGCCAGCAGCTGGAAGGACAGGGGGGGTGAAAAGACCCAGTACTTC
CASSWKDRGGEKTQYF
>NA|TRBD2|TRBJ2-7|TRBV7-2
TGTGCCAGCAGCTTAGCTCTAGCGGGAGGCTACTACGAGCAGTACTTC
CASSLALAGGYYEQYF
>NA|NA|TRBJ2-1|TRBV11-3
TGTGCCAGCAGCTTCCGGGACACCAGGGACAATGAGCAGTTCTTC
CASSFRDTRDNEQFF
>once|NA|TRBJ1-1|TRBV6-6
TGTGCCAGCAGTTACTCGGGGGCGGATGGGGCTTTCTTT
CASSYSGADGAFF
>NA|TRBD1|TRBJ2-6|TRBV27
TGTGCCAGCAGTCGGTGGACAGGGGGGGCCTCTGGGGCCAACGTCCTGACTTTC
CASSRWTGGASGANVLTF
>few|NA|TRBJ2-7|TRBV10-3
TGTGCCATCGGTCCCTTACCCTACGAGCAGTACTTC
CAIGPLPYEQYF